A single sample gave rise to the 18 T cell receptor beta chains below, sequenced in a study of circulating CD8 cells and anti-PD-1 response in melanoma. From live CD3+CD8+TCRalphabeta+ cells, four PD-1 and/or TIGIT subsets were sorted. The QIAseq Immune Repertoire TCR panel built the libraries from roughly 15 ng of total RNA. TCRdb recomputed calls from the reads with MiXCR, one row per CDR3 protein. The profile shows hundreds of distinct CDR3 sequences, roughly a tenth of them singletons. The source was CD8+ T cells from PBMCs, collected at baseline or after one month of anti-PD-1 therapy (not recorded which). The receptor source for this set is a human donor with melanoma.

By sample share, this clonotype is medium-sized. The CDR3 DNA sequence: TGTGCCAGCAGGAGTGCAGGGACCGACGCGCTCAATGAGCAGTTCTTC. Protein sequence: CASRSAGTDALNEQFF. This chain connects TRBV4-2 to TRBJ2-1; D possibly matches TRBD1 or TRBD2 (5 bases each). The germline V and J ends were trimmed by 6 bases and 6 bases, with 21 bases remaining between them. CDR3 length: 16 amino acids. Germline V gives CDR1 LGHNA, CDR2 YNFKEQ.

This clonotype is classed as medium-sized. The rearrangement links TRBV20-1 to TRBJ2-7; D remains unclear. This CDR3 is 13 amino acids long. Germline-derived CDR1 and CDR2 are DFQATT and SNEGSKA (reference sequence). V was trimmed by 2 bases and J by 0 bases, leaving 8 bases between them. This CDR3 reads CSARSGFSYEQYF. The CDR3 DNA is TGCAGTGCTAGATCCGGGTTCTCCTACGAGCAGTACTTC.

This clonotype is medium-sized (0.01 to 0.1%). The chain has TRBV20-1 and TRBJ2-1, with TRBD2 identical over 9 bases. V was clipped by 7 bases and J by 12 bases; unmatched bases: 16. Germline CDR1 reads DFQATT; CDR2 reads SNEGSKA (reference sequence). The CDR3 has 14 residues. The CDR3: CSVKSGGNNEWQFF. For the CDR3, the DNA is TGCAGTGTTAAGAGCGGGGGGAACAATGAGTGGCAGTTCTTC.

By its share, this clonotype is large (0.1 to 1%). The CDR3 protein is CASSQVADSSYEQYF. The DNA of the CDR3 is TGTGCCAGCAGCCAGGTAGCGGATTCCTCCTACGAGCAGTACTTC. The V gene is TRBV28, the J gene TRBJ2-7; D possibly corresponds to TRBD2 (6 bases). CDR1 MDHEN and CDR2 SYDVKM come from the germline V gene. V was shortened by 6 bases and J by 0 bases, with 15 bases between the two germline ends. This CDR3 is built from 15 residues.

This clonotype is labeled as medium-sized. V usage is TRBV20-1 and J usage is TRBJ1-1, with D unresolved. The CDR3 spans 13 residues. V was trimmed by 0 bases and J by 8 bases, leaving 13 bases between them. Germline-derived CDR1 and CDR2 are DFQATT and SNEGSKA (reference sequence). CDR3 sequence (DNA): TGCAGTGCTAGAGATCGGGGAGAGAGGGAAGCTTTCTTT. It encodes CSARDRGEREAFF.

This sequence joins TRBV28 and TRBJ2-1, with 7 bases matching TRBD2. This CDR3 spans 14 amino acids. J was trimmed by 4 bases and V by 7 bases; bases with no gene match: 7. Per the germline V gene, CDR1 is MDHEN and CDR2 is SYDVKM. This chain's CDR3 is CASIAGETYNEQFF. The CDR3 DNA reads TGTGCCAGCATTGCGGGGGAAACATACAATGAGCAGTTCTTC.

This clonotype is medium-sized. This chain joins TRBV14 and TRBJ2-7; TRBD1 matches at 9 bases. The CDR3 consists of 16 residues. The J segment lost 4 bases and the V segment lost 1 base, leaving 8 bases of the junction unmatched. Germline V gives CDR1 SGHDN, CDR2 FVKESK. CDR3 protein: CASSQVVGGTGYEQYF. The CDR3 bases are TGTGCCAGCAGCCAAGTCGTCGGGGGGACAGGGTACGAGCAGTACTTC.

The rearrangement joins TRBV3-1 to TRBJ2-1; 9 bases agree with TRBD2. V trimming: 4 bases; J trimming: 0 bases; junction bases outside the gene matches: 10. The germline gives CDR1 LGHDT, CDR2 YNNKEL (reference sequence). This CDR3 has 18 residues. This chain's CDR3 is CASSLPGGSGSSYNEQFF. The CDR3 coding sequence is TGTGCCAGCAGCCTCCCCGGGGGTAGCGGGAGCTCCTACAATGAGCAGTTCTTC.

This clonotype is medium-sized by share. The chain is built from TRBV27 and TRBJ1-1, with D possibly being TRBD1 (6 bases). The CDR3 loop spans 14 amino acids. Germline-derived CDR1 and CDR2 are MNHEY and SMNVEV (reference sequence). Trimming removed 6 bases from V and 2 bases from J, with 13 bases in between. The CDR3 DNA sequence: TGTGCCAGCAGGTCTGGACAGACAAACACTGAAGCTTTCTTT. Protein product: CASRSGQTNTEAFF.

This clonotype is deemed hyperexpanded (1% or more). CDR3 loop: CASSLGLAGVLTDTQYF. CDR3 nucleotides: TGTGCCAGCAGCTTGGGACTAGCGGGCGTACTAACAGATACGCAGTATTTT. The V gene is TRBV5-4, the J gene TRBJ2-3, with TRBD2 matching 10 bases. CDR1 is SGHNT and CDR2 is YYREEE in the germline V gene (reference sequence). Trimming removed 0 bases from V and 3 bases from J; junction bases left unmatched: 7. The CDR3 is 17 amino acids.

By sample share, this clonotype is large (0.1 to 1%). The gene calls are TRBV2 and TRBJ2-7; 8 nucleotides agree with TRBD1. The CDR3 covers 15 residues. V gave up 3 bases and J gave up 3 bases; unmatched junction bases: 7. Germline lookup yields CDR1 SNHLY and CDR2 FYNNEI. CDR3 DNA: TGTGCCAGCAGTGATGGAACCGGGACAGGCTACGAGCAGTACTTC. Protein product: CASSDGTGTGYEQYF.

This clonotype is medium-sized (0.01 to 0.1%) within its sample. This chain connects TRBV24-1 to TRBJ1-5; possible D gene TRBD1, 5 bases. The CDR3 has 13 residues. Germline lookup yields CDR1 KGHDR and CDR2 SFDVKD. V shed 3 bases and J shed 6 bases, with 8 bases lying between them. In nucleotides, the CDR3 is TGTGCCACCAGTGATGGAGGGGTTCAGCCCCAGCATTTT. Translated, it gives CATSDGGVQPQHF.

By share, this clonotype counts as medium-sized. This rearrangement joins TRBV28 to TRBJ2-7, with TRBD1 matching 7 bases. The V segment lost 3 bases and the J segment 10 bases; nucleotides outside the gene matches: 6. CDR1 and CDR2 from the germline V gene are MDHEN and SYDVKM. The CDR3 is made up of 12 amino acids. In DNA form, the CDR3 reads TGTGCCAGCAGTTTCGACAGGGCGGAACAGTACTTC. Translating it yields CASSFDRAEQYF.

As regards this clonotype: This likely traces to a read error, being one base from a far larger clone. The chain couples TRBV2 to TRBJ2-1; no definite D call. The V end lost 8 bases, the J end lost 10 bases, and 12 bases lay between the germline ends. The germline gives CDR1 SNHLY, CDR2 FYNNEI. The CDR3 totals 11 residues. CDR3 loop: CASWTLDEQFF. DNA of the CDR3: TGTGCCAGCTGGACCTTGGACGAGCAGTTCTTC.

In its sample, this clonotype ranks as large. The CDR3 coding sequence is TGTGCCAGCAGCTTGAGTGGTTACTTGTACACAGATACGCAGTATTTT. It specifies CASSLSGYLYTDTQYF. V usage is TRBV5-6 and J usage is TRBJ2-3, with no clear D. V lost 1 base to trimming and J lost 2 bases, with 14 bases between them. The CDR3 covers 16 residues. Germline assignment: CDR1 SGHDT and CDR2 YYEEEE.

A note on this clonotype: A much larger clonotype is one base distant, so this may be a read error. CDR3 in amino acids: CANSLSVAYGYTF. The CDR3 DNA is TGTGCCAACAGTTTATCGGTGGCTTATGGCTACACCTTC. The rearrangement links TRBV27 to TRBJ1-2; no clear D gene. From germline, CDR1 is MNHEY and CDR2 SMNVEV (reference sequence). The CDR3 runs to 13 residues.

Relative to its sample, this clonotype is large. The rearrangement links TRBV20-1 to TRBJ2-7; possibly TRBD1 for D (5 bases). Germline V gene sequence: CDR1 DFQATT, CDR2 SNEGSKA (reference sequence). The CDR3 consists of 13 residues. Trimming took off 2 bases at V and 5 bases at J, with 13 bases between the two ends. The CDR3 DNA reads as TGCAGTGCTAGATCGGACATTGACCACGAGCAGTACTTC. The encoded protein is CSARSDIDHEQYF.

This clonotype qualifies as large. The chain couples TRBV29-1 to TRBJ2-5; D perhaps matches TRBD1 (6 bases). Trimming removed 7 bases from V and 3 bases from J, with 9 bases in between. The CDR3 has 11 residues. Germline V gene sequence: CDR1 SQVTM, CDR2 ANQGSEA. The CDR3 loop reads CSAGGEETQYF. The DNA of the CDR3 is TGCAGCGCTGGGGGCGAAGAGACCCAGTACTTC. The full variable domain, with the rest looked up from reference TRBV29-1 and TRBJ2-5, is SAVISQKPSRDICQRGTSLTIQCQVDSQVTMMFWYRQQPGQSLTLIATANQGSEATYESGFVIDKFPISRPNLTFSTLTVSNMSPEDSSIYLCSAGGEETQYFGPGTRLLVL.